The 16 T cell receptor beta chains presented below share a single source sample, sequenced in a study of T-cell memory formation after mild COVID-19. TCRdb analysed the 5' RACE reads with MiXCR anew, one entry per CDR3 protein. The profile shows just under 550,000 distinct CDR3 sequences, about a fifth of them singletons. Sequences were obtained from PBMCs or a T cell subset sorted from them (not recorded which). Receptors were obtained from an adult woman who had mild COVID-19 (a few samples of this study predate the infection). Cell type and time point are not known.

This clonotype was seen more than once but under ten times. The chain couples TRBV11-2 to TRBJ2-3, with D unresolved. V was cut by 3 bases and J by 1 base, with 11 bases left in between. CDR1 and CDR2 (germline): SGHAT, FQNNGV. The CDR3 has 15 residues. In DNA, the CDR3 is TGTGCCAGCAGCTTCCGTATGGACGGCACAGATACGCAGTATTTT. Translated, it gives CASSFRMDGTDTQYF.

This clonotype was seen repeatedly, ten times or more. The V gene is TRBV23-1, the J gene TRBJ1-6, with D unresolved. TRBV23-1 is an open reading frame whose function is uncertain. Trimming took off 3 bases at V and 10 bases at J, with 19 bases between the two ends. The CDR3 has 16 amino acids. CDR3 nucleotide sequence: TGCGCCAGCAGTCAGCCGAACCGCGGGGTCGGGTCACCCCTCCACTTT. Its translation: CASSQPNRGVGSPLHF.

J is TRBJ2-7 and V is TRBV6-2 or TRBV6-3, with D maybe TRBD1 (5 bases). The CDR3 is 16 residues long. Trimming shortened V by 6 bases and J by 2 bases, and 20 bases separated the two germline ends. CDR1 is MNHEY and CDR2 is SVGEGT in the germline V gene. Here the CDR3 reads CASSHNPGRAAYEQYF. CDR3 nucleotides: TGTGCCAGCAGCCATAACCCGGGCAGGGCCGCCTACGAGCAGTACTTC.

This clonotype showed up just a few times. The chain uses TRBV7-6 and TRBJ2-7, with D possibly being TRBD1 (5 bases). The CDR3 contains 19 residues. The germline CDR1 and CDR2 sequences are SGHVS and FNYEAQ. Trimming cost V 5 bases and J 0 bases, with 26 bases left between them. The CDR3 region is CASSLLSGASTASSYEQYF. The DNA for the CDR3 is TGTGCCAGCAGCCTCCTTTCTGGGGCCTCGACTGCTAGCTCCTACGAGCAGTACTTC. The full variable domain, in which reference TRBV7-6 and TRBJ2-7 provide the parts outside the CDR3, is GAGVSQSPRYKVTKRGQDVALRCDPISGHVSLYWYRQALGQGPEFLTYFNYEAQQDKSGLPNDRFSAERPEGSISTLTIQRTEQRDSAMYRCASSLLSGASTASSYEQYFGPGTRLTVT.

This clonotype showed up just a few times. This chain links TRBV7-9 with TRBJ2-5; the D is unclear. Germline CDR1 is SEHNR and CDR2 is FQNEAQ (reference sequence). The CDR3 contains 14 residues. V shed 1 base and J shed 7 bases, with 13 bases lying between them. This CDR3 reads CASSLGGSSWTQYF. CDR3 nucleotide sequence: TGTGCCAGCAGCTTAGGAGGAAGTTCGTGGACCCAGTACTTC.

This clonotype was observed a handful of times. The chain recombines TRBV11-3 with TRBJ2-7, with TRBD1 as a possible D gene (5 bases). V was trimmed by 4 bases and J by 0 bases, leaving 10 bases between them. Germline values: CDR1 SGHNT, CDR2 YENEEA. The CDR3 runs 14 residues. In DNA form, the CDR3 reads TGTGCCAGCAGCTCCTTTGACAGCTCCTACGAGCAGTACTTC. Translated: CASSSFDSSYEQYF. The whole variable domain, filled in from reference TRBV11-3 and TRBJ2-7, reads EAGVVQSPRYKIIEKKQPVAFWCNPISGHNTLYWYLQNLGQGPELLIRYENEEAVDDSQLPKDRFSAERLKGVDSTLKIQPAELGDSAVYLCASSSFDSSYEQYFGPGTRLTVT.

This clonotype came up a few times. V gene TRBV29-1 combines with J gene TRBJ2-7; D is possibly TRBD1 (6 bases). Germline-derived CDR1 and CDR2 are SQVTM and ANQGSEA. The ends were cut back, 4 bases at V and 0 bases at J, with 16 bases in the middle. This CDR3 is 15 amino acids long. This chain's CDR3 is CSVVLRDMVSYEQYF. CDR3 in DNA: TGCAGCGTTGTTCTCAGGGACATGGTCTCCTACGAGCAGTACTTC.

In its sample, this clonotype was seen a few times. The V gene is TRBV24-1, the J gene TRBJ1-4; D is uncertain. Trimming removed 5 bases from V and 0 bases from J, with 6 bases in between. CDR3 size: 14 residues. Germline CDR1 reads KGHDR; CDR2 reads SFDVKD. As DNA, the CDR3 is TGTGCCACCAGTGCGGGAGCAACTAATGAAAAACTGTTTTTT. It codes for CATSAGATNEKLFF.

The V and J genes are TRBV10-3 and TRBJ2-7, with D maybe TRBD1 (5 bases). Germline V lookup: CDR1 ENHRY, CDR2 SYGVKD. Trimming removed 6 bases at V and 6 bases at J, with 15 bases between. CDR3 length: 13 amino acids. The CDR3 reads CAIREDTTPEQYF. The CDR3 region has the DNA TGTGCCATCAGAGAGGACACCACTCCCGAGCAGTACTTC.

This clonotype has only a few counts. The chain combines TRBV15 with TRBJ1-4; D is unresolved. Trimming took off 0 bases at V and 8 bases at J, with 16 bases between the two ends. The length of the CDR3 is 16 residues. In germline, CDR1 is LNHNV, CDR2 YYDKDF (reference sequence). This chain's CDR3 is CATSRDLTSRNEKLFF. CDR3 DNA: TGTGCCACCAGCAGAGACTTGACCTCCCGTAACGAAAAACTGTTTTTT.

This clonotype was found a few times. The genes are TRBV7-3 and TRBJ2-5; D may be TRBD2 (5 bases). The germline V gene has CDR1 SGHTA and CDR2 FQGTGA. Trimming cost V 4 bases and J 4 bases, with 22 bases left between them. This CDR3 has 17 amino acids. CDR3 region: CASSSSGSGSRGETQYF. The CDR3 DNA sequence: TGTGCCAGCAGCTCCTCTGGCTCGGGGTCTCGGGGAGAGACCCAGTACTTC. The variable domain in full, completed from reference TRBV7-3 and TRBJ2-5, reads GAGVSQTPSNKVTEKGKYVELRCDPISGHTALYWYRQSLGQGPEFLIYFQGTGAADDSGLPNDRFFAVRPEGSVSTLKIQRTERGDSAVYLCASSSSGSGSRGETQYFGPGTRLLVL.

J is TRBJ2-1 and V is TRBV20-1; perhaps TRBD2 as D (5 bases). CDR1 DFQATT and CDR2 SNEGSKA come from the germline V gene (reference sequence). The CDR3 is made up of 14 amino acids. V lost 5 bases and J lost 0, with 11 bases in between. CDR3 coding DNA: TGCAGTGCTTCCGGTCGGGGCTCCTACAATGAGCAGTTCTTC. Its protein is CSASGRGSYNEQFF.

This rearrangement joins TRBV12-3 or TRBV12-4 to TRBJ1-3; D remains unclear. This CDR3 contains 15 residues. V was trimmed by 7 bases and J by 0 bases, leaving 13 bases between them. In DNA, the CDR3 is TGTGCCAGCATTGGGCAATTGAGCTCTGGAAACACCATATATTTT. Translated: CASIGQLSSGNTIYF.

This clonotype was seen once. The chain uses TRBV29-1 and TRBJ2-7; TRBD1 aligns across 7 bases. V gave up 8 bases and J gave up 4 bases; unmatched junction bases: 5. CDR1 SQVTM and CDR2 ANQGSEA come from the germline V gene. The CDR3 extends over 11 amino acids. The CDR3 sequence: CSMGTVYEQYF. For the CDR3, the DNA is TGCAGCATGGGGACAGTTTACGAGCAGTACTTC.

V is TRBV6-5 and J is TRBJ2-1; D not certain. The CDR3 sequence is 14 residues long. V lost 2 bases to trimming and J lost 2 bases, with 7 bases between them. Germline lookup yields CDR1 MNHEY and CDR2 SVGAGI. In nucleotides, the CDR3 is TGTGCCAGCAGTTACAGTCAGACCTACAATGAGCAGTTCTTC. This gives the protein CASSYSQTYNEQFF.

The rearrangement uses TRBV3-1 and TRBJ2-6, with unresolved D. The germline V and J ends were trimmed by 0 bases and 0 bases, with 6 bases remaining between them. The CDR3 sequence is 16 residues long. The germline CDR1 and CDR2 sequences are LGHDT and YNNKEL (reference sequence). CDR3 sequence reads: CASSQDPASGANVLTF. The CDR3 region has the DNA TGTGCCAGCAGCCAAGATCCCGCCTCTGGGGCCAACGTCCTGACTTTC.